In its sample, the clone carrying this T cell receptor (beta chain) was seen a few times. The sample is drawn from a study of shared clonotypes between healthy human individuals. Study overall: Serving as donors were two women and a few men, whose ages spanned 18 to 49.

The germline V and J ends were trimmed by 5 bases and 1 base, with 8 bases remaining between them. CDR1 is SGHTA, CDR2 FQGTGA, per germline. CDR3 length: 13 amino acids. Replicate PCRs were loaded with approximately 300 ng DNA from unsorted PBMC, about 32,000 T cell genomes. Profiling relied on immunoSEQ multiplex PCR, and the TCRdb table lists in-frame clones only, not all of them. The table includes about 480,000 clones, 60% to 80% detected once. Sequencing was done on a sample of PBMCs. This rearrangement joins TRBV7-3 to TRBJ1-1; D gene ambiguous. This TCR came from a woman aged 40-49 years in good health. Some clones in this sample may be carry-over from other donors' samples. The CDR3 region has the DNA TGTGCCAGCAGCCGTAACTGGAACACTGAAGCTTTCTTT. Amino acids: CASSRNWNTEAFF.